This T cell receptor (beta chain) is from a study of blood T cell repertoires in COVID-19. To note about this clone: One end of the junction is discordant with germline, which a read error may explain.

The germline V gene encodes CDR1 SGDLS and CDR2 YYNGEE. CDR3 length: 18 residues. Source study methods: Researchers report that nucleated cell counts were estimated from reference gene primer amplification. Profiling relied on immunoSEQ multiplex PCR, and the TCRdb table lists in-frame clones only, not all of them. That table supplies the V and J calls and clone size; D and trimming were determined from the DNA. The data show about 150,000 clones, with 65% to 85% seen just once and 3.7% held by the top ten. The chain carries TRBV9 and TRBJ2-6; TRBD1 is a possible D gene (6 bases). This TCR came from a woman aged 80 or older with acute or convalescent COVID-19. Sequencing was performed on peripheral blood. CDR3 sequence (DNA): TGTGCCAGCGGAACTCTCGGGACATCCTTCTCTGGCGCCAACGTCCTGACTTTC. Protein product: CASGTLGTSFSGANVLTF.